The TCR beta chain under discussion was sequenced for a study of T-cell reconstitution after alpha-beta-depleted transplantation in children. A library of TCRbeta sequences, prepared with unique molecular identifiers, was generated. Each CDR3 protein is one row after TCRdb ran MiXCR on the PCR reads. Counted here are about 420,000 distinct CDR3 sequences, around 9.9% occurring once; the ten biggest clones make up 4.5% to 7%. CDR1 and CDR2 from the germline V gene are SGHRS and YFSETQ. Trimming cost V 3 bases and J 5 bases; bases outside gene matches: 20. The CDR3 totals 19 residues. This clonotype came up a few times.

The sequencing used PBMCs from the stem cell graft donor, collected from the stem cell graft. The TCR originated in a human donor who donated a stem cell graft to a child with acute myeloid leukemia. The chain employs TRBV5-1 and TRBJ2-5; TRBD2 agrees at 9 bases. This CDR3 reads CASSWEPIGLAPRRETQYF. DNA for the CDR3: TGCGCCAGCAGCTGGGAGCCAATCGGACTAGCGCCCCGAAGGGAGACCCAGTACTTC.